The clone carrying this T cell receptor beta chain was seen more than once but under ten times. Its matching antigen is unknown. In germline, CDR1 is SGHVS, CDR2 FNYEAQ. The ends lost 5 bases at V and 2 bases at J; junction bases unmatched: 5. The CDR3 has 16 amino acids. This sample was taken from a study of T cells after yellow fever vaccination. Study-level results: Among primary-vaccination clones, most reappeared after the booster, at approximately 96% for CD4 and approximately 90% for CD8. Although the secondary response was weaker, it peaked faster, at day 5 versus 15.

Universal primer sites and UMIs were introduced during 5'RACE template-switching synthesis of TCR cDNA. TCRdb re-derived calls from the 5' RACE reads in MiXCR, one entry per CDR3 protein. The table includes about 330,000 distinct CDR3 sequences, around 8.1% detected once. Source: PBMCs, taken approximately 47 days after the first yellow fever vaccination. V is TRBV7-6 and J is TRBJ2-6; TRBD2 matches at 8 bases. The TCR was taken from a man aged 18 to 29 who received the YFV17D yellow fever vaccine. CDR3 DNA: TGTGCCAGCAGCCCCCGGGGGGGGGCTGGGGCCAACGTCCTGACTTTC. Translating it yields CASSPRGGAGANVLTF.